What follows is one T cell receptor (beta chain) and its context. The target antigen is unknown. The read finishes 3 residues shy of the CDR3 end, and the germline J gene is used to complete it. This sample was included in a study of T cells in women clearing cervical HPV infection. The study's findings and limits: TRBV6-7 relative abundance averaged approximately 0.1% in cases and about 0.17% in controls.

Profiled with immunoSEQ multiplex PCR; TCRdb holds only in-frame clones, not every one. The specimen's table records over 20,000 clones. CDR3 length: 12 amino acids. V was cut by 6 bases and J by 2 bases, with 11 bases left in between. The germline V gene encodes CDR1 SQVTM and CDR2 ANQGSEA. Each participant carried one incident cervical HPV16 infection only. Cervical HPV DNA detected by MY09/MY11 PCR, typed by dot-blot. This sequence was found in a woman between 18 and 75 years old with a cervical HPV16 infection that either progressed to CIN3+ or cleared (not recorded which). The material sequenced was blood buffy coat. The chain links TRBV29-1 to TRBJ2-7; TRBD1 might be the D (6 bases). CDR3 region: CSVRTVPYEQYF. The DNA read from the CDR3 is TGCAGCGTCCGGACAGTTCCCTACGAG.